This is a list of T cell receptor beta chains from one sample in a study of blood T cell repertoires in COVID-19. Here immunoSEQ multiplex PCR was the method, and the copy in TCRdb shows in-frame clones only, minus some. The data show around 29,000 clones, approximately 92% seen once. Sequenced material: peripheral blood. Every receptor here comes from a man aged 60-69 years with acute or convalescent COVID-19. Both conserved end residues are part of each CDR3. The D gene is left open where the match is weak. The size field is filled for only some rows; it gives once, few, many or a size class.

clone size	V gene	D gene	J gene	CDR3 protein	CDR3 DNA
.	TRBV5-1	.	TRBJ1-1	CASSLGGAVNTEAFF	TGCGCCAGCAGCTTGGGGGGCGCGGTGAACACTGAAGCTTTCTTT
.	TRBV21-1	.	TRBJ1-3	CASSKIRDRGSGNTIYF	TGTGCCAGCAGCAAAATTAGGGACAGGGGTTCTGGAAACACCATATATTTT
.	TRBV7-2	TRBD2	TRBJ2-5	CASSGPGGGETQYF	TGTGCCAGCAGCGGACCGGGGGGAGGAGAGACCCAGTACTTC
.	TRBV2	TRBD2	TRBJ2-1	CASSEGLAGGNEQFF	TGTGCCAGCAGTGAAGGGCTAGCGGGGGGCAATGAGCAGTTCTTC
.	TRBV24-1	.	TRBJ2-7	CATSENRYEQYF	TGTGCCACCAGTGAAAACAGGTACGAGCAGTACTTC
.	TRBV20-1	.	TRBJ2-1	CSGDLNNEQFF	TGCAGTGGAGACTTAAACAATGAGCAGTTCTTC
.	TRBV30	TRBD1	TRBJ1-6	CAWRTGSPLHF	TGTGCCTGGCGGACAGGCTCACCCCTCCACTTT
.	TRBV4-1	TRBD1	TRBJ1-5	CASSQPTGTNNQPQHF	TGCGCCAGCAGCCAACCGACAGGGACAAACAATCAGCCCCAGCATTTT
.	TRBV3-1/TRBV3-2	TRBD2	TRBJ2-2	CARSRAGGGTGELFF	TGTGCCCGCAGCCGGGCGGGGGGAGGAACCGGGGAGCTGTTTTTT
.	TRBV28	.	TRBJ1-1	CASSFPGTEAFF	TGTGCCAGCAGTTTCCCCGGCACTGAAGCTTTCTTT
.	TRBV28	TRBD1	TRBJ2-7	CASRRQGAAYEQYF	TGTGCCAGCAGGAGACAGGGGGCGGCCTACGAGCAGTACTTC
.	TRBV28	TRBD1	TRBJ1-5	CASSFADRGRGQPQHF	TGTGCCAGCAGTTTCGCCGACAGGGGAAGAGGGCAGCCCCAGCATTTT
.	TRBV9	TRBD1	TRBJ1-6	CASSTTPTGVNSPLHF	TGTGCCAGCAGCACCACACCGACAGGGGTCAATTCACCCCTCCACTTT
.	TRBV19	TRBD1	TRBJ1-5	CASSPGQGFYSNQPQHF	TGTGCCAGTAGTCCGGGACAGGGGTTTTATAGCAATCAGCCCCAGCATTTT
.	TRBV4-1	TRBD1	TRBJ1-4	CASSQGRGDATNEKLFF	TGCGCCAGCAGCCAAGGCAGGGGGGATGCAACTAATGAAAAACTGTTTTTT
.	TRBV13	.	TRBJ1-2	CASSLGQDNYGYTF	TGTGCCAGCAGCTTAGGACAGGATAACTATGGCTACACCTTC
.	TRBV28	.	TRBJ1-1	CASTRQAKNTEAFF	TGTGCCAGCACCAGACAGGCCAAGAACACTGAAGCTTTCTTT
.	TRBV28	.	TRBJ2-1	CASSFTGSRDEQFF	TGTGCCAGCAGTTTTACCGGGAGCCGCGATGAGCAGTTCTTC
.	TRBV7-3	TRBD2	TRBJ2-1	CASSARTSGRPGQFF	TGTGCCAGCAGCGCCCGGACTAGCGGGAGACCAGGGCAGTTCTTC
.	TRBV5-1	TRBD1	TRBJ2-7	CASSPYRGEQYF	TGCGCCAGCAGCCCATACAGGGGGGAGCAGTACTTC
.	TRBV5-5	.	TRBJ2-6	CASSFSGANVLTF	TGTGCCAGCAGCTTTAGCGGGGCCAACGTCCTGACTTTC
.	TRBV7-8	.	TRBJ2-3	CASSLGDSGRGYTDTQYF	TGTGCCAGCAGCTTAGGGGATTCGGGGCGGGGTTACACAGATACGCAGTATTTT
once	TRBV6-2/TRBV6-3	.	TRBJ1-5	CASSNNRARNQPQHF	TGTGCCAGCAGTAACAACAGGGCCCGCAATCAGCCCCAGCATTTT
.	TRBV7-8	.	TRBJ2-3	CASSLIEETDTQYF	TGTGCCAGCAGCTTAATCGAGGAAACAGATACGCAGTATTTT
.	TRBV7-9	.	TRBJ2-2	CASSTPTRAGELFF	TGTGCCAGCAGCACTCCGACTAGGGCCGGGGAGCTGTTTTTT
.	TRBV24-1	.	TRBJ2-7	CATSDAGPGGAYEQYF	TGTGCCACCAGTGATGCGGGCCCCGGAGGGGCCTACGAGCAGTACTTC
.	TRBV5-5	.	TRBJ1-3	CASSSNRLDTLSGNTIYF	TGTGCCAGCAGCTCAAACCGGTTAGACACACTCTCTGGAAACACCATATATTTT
.	TRBV5-5	TRBD1	TRBJ2-7	CASSLGQGAYEQYF	TGTGCCAGCAGCTTAGGGCAGGGGGCATACGAGCAGTACTTC
.	TRBV6-2/TRBV6-3	.	TRBJ2-7	CASSYQRYEQYF	TGTGCCAGCAGTTATCAGCGGTACGAGCAGTACTTC
.	TRBV28	TRBD1	TRBJ2-7	CAIKRTGSTYEQYF	TGTGCCATCAAAAGGACAGGATCAACCTACGAGCAGTACTTC
.	TRBV12-3/TRBV12-4	.	TRBJ1-5	CASSLDRNQPQHF	TGTGCCAGCAGCTTGGACAGAAATCAGCCCCAGCATTTT